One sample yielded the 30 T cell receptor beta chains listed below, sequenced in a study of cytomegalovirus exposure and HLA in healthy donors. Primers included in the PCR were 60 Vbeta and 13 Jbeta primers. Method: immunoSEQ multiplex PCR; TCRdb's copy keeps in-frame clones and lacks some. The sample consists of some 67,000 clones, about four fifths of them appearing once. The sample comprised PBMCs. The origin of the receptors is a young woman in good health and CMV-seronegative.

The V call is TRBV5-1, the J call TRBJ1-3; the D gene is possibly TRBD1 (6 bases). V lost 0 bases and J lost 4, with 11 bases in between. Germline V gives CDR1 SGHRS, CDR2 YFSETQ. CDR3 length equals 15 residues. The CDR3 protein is CASSLDGGSGNTIYF. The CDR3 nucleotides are TGCGCCAGCAGCTTGGATGGGGGCTCCGGAAACACCATATATTTT.

Here the CDR3 reads CASSSPGQDNEKLFF. In DNA form, the CDR3 reads TGTGCCAGCAGTTCGCCGGGACAGGATAATGAAAAACTGTTTTTT. V usage is TRBV28 and J usage is TRBJ1-4, with 8 nucleotides matching TRBD1. Unmatched junction bases numbered 5, after V lost 4 bases and J lost 4 bases. Germline CDR1 and CDR2: MDHEN and SYDVKM. This CDR3 comprises 15 residues.

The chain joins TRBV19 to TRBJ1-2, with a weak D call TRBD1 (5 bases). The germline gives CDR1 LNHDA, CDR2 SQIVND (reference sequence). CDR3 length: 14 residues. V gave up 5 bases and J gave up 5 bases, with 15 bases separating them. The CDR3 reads CASSLRTTAYGYTF. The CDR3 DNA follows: TGTGCCAGTAGTCTCAGGACAACGGCTTATGGCTACACCTTC.

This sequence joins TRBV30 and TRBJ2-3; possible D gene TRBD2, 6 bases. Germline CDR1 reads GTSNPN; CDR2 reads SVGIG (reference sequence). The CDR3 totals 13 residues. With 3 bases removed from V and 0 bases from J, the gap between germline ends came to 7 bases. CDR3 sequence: CAWSGGSTDTQYF. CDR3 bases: TGTGCCTGGAGCGGGGGTAGCACAGATACGCAGTATTTT.

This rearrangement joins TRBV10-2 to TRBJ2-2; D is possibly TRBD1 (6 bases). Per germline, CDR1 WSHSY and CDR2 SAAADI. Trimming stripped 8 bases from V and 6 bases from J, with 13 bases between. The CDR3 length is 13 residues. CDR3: CASLGQTAGELFF. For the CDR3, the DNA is TGCGCCAGCCTAGGACAGACAGCCGGGGAGCTGTTTTTT.

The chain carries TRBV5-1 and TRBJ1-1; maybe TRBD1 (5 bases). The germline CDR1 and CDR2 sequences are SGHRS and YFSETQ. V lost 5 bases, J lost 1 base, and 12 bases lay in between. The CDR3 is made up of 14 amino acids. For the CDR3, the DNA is TGCGCCAGCAGTTCTCAGGGCGGGAACACTGAAGCTTTCTTT. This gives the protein CASSSQGGNTEAFF.

CDR3: CATGTTYNSPLHF. In DNA form, the CDR3 reads TGTGCCACCGGGACAACATATAATTCACCCCTCCACTTT. This chain connects TRBV15 to TRBJ1-6, with a weak D call TRBD1 (6 bases). Deletions cut 8 bases from V and 4 bases from J, with 9 bases between. The CDR3 has 13 residues. CDR1 is LNHNV, CDR2 YYDKDF, per germline (reference sequence).

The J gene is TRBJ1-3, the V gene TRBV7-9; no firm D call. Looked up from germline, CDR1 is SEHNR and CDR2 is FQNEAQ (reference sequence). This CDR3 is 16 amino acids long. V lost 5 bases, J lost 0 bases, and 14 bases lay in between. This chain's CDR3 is CASSPRTGNSGNTIYF. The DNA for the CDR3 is TGTGCCAGCAGCCCACGGACGGGGAACTCTGGAAACACCATATATTTT.

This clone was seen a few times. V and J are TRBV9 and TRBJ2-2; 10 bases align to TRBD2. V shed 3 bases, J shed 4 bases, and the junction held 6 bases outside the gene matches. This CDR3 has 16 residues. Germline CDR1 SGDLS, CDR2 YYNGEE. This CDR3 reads CASSAYQRGGTGELFF. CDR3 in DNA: TGTGCCAGCAGCGCCTATCAGCGGGGGGGCACCGGGGAGCTGTTTTTT.

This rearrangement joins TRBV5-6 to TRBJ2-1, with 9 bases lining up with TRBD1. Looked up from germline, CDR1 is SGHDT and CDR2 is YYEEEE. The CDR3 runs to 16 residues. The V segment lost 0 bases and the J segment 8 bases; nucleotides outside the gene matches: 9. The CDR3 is CASSLVRDRVTDEQFF. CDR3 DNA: TGTGCCAGCAGCTTGGTCCGGGACAGGGTAACGGATGAGCAGTTCTTC. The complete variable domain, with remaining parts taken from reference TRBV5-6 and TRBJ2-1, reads DAGVTQSPTHLIKTRGQQVTLRCSPKSGHDTVSWYQQALGQGPQFIFQYYEEEERQRGNFPDRFSGHQFPNYSSELNVNALLLGDSALYLCASSLVRDRVTDEQFFGPGTRLTVL.

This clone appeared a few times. The CDR3 bases are TGTGCCACGCGCTACTCCTACGAGCAGTACTTC. Residues: CATRYSYEQYF. This chain joins TRBV6-1 and TRBJ2-7; D not resolved. The CDR3 has 11 amino acids. Germline CDR1 and CDR2: MNHNS and SASEGT. V was pared by 10 bases and J by 0 bases, with 7 bases between.

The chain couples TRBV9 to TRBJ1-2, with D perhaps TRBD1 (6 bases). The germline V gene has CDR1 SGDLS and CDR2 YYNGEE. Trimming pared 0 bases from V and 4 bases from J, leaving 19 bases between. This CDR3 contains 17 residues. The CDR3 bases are TGTGCCAGCAGCGTAGGGGAGGGGGGAGGCAGGGCCTATGGCTACACCTTC. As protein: CASSVGEGGGRAYGYTF.

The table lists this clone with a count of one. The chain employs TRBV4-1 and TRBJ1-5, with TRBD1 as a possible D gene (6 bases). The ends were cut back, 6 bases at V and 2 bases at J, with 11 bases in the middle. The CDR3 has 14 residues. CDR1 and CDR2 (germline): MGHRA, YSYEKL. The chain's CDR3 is CASRQQGGNQPQHF. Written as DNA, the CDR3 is TGCGCCAGCAGGCAACAGGGTGGCAATCAGCCCCAGCATTTT.

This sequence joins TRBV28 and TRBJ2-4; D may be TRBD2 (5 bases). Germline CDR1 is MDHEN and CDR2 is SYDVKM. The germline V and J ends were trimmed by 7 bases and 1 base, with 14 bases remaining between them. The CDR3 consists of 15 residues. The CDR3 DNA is TGTGCCAGCACCCTCCCCGGGATTGCCAAAAACATTCAGTACTTC. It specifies CASTLPGIAKNIQYF.

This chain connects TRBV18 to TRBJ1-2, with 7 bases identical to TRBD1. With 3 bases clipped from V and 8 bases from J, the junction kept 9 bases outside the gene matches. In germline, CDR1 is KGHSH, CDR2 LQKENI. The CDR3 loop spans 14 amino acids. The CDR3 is CASSPRTGAGGYTF. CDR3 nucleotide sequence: TGTGCCAGCTCACCGCGAACAGGGGCGGGAGGCTACACCTTC.

The CDR3 DNA follows: TGTGCCAGCAGTTCCGGACTAGCGGTTAACAATGAGCAGTTCTTC. Its translation is CASSSGLAVNNEQFF. The gene calls are TRBV27 and TRBJ2-1, with 10 bases that match TRBD2. Germline V gene lookup returns CDR1 MNHEY and CDR2 SMNVEV (reference sequence). The trim removed 4 bases at V and 5 bases at J, leaving 5 bases unmatched. The CDR3 has 15 amino acids.

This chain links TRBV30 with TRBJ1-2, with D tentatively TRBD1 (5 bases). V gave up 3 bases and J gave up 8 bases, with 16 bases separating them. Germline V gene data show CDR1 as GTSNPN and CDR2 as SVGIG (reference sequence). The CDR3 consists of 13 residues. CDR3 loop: CAWRLGRDLGYTF. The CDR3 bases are TGTGCCTGGAGACTCGGGCGGGACCTAGGCTACACCTTC.

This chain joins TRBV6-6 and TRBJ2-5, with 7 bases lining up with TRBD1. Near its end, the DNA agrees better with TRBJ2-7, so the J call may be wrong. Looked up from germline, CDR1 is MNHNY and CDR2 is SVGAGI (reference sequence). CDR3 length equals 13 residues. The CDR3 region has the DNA TGTGCCATACCGGACAGGTCCTCCTACGAGCAGTACTTC. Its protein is CAIPDRSSYEQYF.

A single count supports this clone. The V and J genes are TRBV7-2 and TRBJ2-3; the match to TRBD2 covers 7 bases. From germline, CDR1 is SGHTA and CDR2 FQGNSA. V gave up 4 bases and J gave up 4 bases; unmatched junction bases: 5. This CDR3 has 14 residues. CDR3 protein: CASSSRLAADTQYF. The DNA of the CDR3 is TGTGCCAGCAGCTCTAGACTAGCCGCAGATACGCAGTATTTT.

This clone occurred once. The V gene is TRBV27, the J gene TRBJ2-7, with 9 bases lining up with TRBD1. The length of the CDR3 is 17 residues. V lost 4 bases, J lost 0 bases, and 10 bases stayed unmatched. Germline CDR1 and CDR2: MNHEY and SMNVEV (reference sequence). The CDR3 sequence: CASSWTGARGSSYEQYF. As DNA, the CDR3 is TGTGCCAGCAGTTGGACAGGGGCCCGCGGCAGCTCCTACGAGCAGTACTTC.

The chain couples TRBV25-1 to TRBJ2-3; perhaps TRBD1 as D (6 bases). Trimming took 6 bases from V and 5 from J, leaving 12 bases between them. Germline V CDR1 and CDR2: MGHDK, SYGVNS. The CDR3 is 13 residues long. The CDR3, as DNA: TGTGCCAGCAGGGACAGTGCGGTAGATACGCAGTATTTT. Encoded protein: CASRDSAVDTQYF.

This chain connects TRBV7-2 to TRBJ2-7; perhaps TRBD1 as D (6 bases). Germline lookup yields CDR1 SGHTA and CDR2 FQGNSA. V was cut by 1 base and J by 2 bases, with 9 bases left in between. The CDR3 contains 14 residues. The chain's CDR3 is CASSLEGGPYEQYF. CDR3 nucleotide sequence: TGTGCCAGCAGCTTAGAAGGGGGACCCTACGAGCAGTACTTC.

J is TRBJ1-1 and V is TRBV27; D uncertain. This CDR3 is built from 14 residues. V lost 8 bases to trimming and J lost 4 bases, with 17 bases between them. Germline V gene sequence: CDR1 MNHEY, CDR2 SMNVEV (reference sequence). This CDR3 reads CASHPGVMVTEAFF. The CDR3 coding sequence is TGTGCCAGCCACCCGGGTGTCATGGTCACTGAAGCTTTCTTT.

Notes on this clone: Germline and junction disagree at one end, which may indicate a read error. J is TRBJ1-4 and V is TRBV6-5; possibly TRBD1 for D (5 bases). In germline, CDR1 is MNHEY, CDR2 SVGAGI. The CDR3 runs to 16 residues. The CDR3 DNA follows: TGTGCCAGCAGATACTCCGACAGAGCAACTAATGAAAAACTGTTTTTT. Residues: CASRYSDRATNEKLFF.

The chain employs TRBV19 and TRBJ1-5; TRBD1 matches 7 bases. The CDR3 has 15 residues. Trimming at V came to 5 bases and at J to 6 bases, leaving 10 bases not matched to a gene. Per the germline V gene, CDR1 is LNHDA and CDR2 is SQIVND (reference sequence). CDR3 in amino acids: CASSSRTGGSQPQHF. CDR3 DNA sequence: TGTGCCAGTAGTTCTCGGACAGGTGGGTCTCAGCCCCAGCATTTT.

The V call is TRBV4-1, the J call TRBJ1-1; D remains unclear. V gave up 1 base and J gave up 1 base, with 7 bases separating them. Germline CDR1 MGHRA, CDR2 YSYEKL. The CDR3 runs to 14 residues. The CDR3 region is CASSQGVPNTEAFF. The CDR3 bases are TGCGCCAGCAGCCAAGGAGTACCGAACACTGAAGCTTTCTTT.

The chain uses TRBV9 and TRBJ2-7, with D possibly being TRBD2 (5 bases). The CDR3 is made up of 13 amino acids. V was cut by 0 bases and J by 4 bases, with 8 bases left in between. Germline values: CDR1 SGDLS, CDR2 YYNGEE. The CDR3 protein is CASSVATGYEQYF. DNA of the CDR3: TGTGCCAGCAGCGTAGCTACGGGGTACGAGCAGTACTTC. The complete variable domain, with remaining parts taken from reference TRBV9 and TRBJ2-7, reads DSGVTQTPKHLITATGQRVTLRCSPRSGDLSVYWYQQSLDQGLQFLIQYYNGEERAKGNILERFSAQQFPDLHSELNLSSLELGDSALYFCASSVATGYEQYFGPGTRLTVT.

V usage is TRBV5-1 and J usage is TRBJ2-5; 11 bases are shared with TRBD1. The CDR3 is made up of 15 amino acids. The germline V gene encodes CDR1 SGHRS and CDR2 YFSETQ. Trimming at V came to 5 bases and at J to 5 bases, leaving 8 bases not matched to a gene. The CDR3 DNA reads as TGCGCCAGCAGGGAATGGGACAGGGGGACGGAGACCCAGTACTTC. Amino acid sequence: CASREWDRGTETQYF.

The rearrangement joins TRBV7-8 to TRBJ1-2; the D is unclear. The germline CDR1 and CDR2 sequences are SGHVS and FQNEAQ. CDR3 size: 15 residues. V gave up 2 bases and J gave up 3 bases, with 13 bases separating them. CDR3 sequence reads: CASSLNTPLDYGYTF. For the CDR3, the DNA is TGTGCCAGCAGCTTAAATACTCCTTTGGACTATGGCTACACCTTC.

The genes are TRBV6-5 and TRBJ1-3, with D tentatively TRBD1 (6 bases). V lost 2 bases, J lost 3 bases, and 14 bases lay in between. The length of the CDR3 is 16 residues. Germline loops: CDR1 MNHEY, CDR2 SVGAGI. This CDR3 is CASSYDRPKSGNTIYF. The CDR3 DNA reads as TGTGCCAGCAGTTACGACAGGCCCAAGAGTGGAAACACCATATATTTT.